Here is one TCR beta chain with its context. Its target is unknown. Naive-designated CD8 cells lacked CD45RO, were positively enriched for CCR7, and omitted terminally differentiated effector memory CD45RA+ cells. Profiling relied on immunoSEQ multiplex PCR, and the TCRdb table lists in-frame clones only, not all of them. The sample holds about 550,000 clones, 95% to 96% seen once. These data are taken from a study of shared clonotypes between healthy human individuals. Points from the study as a whole: Against clonotypes common to all four donors, non-shared ones had lower generation probabilities.

CDR3 size: 14 residues. Germline V gene sequence: CDR1 MNHEY, CDR2 SMNVEV (reference sequence). J gave up 4 bases and V 5 bases, and 3 bases lay outside the gene matches. The chain couples TRBV27 to TRBJ2-7; 12 bases fit TRBD2. The sequenced sample was naive CD8+ T cells sorted from blood. The receptor comes from a young woman in good health. The CDR3 spells CASSQGTSGYEQYF. The CDR3 DNA follows: TGTGCCAGCAGTCAGGGGACTAGCGGGTACGAGCAGTACTTC.